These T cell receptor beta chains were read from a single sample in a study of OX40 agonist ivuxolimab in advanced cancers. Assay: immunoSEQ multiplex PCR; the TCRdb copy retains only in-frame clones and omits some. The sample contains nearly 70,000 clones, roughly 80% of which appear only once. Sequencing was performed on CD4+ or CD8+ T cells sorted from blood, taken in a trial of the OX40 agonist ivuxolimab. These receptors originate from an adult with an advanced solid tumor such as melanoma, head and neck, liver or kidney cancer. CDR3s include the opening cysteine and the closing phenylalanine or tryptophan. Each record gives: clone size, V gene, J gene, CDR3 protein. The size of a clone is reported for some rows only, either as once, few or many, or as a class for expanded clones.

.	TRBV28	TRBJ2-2	CASIGGAHSGELFF
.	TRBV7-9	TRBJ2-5	CASSLDQETQYF
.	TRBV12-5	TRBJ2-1	CASGKSTRGLAGSLEQFF
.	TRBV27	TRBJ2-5	CASSLYGRQETQYF
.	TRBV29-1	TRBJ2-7	CSVVPGQDSYEQYF
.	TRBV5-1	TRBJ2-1	CASSPSYGGSSYNEQFF
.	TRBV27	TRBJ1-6	CASSNNVGNSPLHF
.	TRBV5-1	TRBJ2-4	CASSLAFGRTPSGGGKNIQYF
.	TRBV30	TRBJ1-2	CAWSVPGLYYGYTF
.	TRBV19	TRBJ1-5	CASSGLGGGNQPQHF
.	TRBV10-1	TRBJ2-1	CASGTGPYNEQFF
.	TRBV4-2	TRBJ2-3	CASSREDGTSSDTQYF
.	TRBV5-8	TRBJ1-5	CASSLGLGERDQPQHF
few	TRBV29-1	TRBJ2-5	CSGRRGETQYF
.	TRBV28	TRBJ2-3	CASTLGGADTQYF
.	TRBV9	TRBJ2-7	CASSAAGGPGTYEQYF
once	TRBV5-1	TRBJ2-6	CASSSGGTSGANVLTF
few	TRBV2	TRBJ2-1	CASRDSGTTSYNEQFF
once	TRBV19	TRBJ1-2	CAGSQQGRANYGYTF
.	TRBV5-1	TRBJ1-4	CASSLDLANEKLFF
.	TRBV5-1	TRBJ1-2	CASSSGQGALYGYTF
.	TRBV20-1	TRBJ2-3	CSARVGPQYF